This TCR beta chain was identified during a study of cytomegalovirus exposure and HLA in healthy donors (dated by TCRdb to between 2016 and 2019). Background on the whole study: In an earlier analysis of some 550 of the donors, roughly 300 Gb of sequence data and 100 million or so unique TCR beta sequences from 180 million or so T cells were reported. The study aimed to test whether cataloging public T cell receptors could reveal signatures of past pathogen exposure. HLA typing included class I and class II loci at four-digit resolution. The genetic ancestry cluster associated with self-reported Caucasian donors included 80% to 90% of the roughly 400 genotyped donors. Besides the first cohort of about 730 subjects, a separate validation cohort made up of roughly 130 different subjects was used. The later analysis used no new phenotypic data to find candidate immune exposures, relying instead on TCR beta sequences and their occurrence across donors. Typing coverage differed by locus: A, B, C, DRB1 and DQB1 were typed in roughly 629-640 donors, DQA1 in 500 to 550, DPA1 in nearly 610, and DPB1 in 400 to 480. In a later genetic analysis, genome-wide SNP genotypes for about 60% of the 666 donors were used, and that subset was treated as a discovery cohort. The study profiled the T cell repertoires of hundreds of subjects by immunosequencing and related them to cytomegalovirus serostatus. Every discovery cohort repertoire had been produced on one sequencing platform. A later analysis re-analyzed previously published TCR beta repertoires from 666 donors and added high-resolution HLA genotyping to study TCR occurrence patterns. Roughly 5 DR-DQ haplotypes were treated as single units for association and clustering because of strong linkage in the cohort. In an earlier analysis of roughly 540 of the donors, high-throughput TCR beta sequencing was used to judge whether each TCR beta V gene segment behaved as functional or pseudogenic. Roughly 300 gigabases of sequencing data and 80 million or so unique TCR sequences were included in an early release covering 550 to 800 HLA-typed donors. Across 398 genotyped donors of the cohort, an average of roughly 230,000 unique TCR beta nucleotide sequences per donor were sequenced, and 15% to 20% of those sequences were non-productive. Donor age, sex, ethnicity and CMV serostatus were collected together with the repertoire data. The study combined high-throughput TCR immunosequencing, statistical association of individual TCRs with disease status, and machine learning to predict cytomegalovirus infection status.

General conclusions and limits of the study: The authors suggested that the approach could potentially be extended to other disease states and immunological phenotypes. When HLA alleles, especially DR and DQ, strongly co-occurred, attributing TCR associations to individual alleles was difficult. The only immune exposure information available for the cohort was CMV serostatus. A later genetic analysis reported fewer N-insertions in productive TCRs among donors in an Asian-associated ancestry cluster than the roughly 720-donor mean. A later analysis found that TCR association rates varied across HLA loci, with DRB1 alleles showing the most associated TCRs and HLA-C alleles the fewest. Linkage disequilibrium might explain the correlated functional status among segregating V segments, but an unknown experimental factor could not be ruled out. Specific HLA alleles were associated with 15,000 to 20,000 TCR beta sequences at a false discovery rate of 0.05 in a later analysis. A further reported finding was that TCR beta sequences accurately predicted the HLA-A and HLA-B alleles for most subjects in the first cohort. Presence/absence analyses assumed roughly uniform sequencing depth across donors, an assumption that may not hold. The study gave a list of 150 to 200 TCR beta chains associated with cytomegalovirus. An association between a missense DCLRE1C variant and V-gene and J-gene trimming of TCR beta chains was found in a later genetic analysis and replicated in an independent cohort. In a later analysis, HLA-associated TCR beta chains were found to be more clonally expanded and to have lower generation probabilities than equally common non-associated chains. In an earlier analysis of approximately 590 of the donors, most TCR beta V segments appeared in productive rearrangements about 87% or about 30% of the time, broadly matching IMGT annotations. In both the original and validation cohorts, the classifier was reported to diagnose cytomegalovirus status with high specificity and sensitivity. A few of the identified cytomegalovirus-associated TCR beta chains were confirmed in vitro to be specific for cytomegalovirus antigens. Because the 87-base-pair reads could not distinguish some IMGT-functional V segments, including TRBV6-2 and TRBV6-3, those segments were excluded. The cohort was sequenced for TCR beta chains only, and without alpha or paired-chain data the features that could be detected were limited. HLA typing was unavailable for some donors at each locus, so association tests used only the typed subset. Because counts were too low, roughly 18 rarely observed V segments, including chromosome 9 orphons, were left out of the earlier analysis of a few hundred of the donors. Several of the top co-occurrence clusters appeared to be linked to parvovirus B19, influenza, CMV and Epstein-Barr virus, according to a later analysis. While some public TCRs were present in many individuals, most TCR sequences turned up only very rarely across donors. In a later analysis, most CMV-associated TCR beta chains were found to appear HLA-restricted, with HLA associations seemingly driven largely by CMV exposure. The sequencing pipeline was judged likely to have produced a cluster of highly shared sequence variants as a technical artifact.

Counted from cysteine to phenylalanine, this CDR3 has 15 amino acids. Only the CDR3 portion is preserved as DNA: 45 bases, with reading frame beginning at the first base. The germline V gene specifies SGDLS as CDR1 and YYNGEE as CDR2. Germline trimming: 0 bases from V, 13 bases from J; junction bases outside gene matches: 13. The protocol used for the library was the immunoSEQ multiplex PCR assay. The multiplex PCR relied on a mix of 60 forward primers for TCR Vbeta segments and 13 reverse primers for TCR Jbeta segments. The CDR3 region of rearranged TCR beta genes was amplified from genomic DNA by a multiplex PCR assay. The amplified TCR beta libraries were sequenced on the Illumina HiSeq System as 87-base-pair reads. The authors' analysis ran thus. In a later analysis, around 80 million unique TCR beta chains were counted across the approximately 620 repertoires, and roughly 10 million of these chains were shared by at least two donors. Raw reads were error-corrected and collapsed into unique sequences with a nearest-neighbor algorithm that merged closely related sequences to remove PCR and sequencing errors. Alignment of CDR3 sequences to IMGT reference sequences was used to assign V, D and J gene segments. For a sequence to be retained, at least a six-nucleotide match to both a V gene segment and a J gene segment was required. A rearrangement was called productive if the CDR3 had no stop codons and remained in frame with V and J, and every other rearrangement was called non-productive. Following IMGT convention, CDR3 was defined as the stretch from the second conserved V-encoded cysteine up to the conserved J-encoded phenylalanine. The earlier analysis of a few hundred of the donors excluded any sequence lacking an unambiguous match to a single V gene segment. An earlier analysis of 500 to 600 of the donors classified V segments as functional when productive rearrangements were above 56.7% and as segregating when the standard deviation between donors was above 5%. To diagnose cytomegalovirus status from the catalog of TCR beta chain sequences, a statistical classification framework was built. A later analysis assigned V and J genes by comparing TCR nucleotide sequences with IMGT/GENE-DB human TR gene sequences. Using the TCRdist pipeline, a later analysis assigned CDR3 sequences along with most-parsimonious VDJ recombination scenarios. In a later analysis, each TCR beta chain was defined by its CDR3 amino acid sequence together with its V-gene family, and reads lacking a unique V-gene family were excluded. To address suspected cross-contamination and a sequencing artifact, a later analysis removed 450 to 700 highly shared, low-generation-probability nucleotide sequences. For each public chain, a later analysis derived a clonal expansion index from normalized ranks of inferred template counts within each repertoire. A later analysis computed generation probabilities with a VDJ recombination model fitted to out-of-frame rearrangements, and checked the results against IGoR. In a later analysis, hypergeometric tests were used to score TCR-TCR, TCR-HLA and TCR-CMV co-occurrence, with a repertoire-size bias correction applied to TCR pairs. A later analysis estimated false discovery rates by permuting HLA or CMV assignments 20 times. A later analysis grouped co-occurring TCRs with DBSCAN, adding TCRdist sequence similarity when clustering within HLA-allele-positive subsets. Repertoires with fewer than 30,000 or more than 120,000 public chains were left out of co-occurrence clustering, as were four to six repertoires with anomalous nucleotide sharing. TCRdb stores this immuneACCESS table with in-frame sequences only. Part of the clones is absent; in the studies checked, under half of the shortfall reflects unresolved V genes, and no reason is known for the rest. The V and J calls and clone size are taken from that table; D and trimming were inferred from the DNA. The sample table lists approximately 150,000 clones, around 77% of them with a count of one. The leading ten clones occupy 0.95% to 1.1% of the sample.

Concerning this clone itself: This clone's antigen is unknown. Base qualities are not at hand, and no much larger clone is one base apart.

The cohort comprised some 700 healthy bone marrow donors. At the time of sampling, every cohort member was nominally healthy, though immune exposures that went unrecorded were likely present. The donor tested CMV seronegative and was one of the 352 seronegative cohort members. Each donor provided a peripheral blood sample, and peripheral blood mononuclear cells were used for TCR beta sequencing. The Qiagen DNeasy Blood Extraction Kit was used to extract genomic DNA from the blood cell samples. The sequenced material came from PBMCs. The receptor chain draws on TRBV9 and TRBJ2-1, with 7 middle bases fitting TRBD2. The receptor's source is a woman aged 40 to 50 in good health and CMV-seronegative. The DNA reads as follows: TGTGCCAGCAGCGTAGCTGCGCTAGCGGAGGGACTTCAGTTCTTC. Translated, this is CASSVAALAEGLQFF.